This TCR beta chain was found in a study of blood T cells in healthy people across ages. Study-wide results and caveats: Comparison with aged donors showed that long-lived donors had more naive CD4+ cells and higher diversity.

A note on this clonotype: Its antigen remains unidentified.

Roughly 10 milliliters of peripheral blood were drawn from each donor. The CDR3 totals 18 residues. CDR1 and CDR2 (germline): SGHTA, FQGTGA. Trimming cost V 4 bases and J 2 bases; bases outside gene matches: 13. Then a second PCR, running roughly 6 to 11 cycles, was carried out with a sample-barcoded 5' primer and a J-beta primer mix. TCRdb re-derived calls from the 5' RACE reads in MiXCR, one entry per CDR3 protein. The sample holds 1.5 million to 2 million distinct CDR3 sequences; around half are singletons and the top ten take over 2%. Sequenced sample: blood. The genes are TRBV7-3 and TRBJ2-3, with 9 bases matching TRBD1. This TCR derives from a woman between 35 and 50 years old in good health. The CDR3 loop reads CASSSGILGTGITDTQYF. The CDR3 DNA reads TGTGCCAGCAGCTCCGGAATATTGGGGACAGGGATCACAGATACGCAGTATTTT.